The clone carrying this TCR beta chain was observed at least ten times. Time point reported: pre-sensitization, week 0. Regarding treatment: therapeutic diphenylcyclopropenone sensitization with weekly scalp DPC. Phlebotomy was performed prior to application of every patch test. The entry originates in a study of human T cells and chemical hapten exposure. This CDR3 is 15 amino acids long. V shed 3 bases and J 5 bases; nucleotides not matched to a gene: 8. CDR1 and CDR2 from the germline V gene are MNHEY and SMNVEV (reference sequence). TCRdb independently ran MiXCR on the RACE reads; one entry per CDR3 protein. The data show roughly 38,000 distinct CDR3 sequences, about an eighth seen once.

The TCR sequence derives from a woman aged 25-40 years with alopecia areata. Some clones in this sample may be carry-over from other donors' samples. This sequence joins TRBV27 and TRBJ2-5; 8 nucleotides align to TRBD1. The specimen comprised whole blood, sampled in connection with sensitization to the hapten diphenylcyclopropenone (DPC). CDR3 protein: CASSLTGQASETQYF. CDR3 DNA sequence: TGTGCCAGCAGTTTGACGGGACAGGCATCGGAGACCCAGTACTTC.